What follows describes a single TCR beta chain. Its matching antigen is unknown. These data belong to a study of beta chain features in type 1 diabetes. Overall study results and limits: Type 1 diabetes patients had VDJ junctions that carried fewer insertions and more deletions. Short templates might get an advantage during PCR, and this would be equal in patients and controls. Cells expressing TCR highly could be over-represented by cDNA sequencing. Moderate yet significant TCRB CDR3 shortening was seen in Type 1 diabetes patients in all four CD4+ subsets. In comparison with healthy donors, patients had naive, central memory and Treg TCRB repertoires that appeared more similar.

The authors reverse transcribed all of the isolated RNA, so sequencing captured expressed TCRB transcripts. Profiled with immunoSEQ multiplex PCR; TCRdb holds only in-frame clones, not every one. Here the sample spans 600,000 to 700,000 clones, 12% being singletons. CDR3 length equals 14 residues. V lost 2 bases to trimming and J lost 6 bases, with 11 bases between them. Per germline, CDR1 SNHLY and CDR2 FYNNEI. This receptor was taken from a man aged 30 to 39 with type 1 diabetes. The V and J genes are TRBV2 and TRBJ1-5; D not resolved. The sequenced sample consisted of naive CD4+ T cells from blood. CDR3 sequence reads: CASSETAGGQPQHF. CDR3 DNA sequence: TGTGCCAGCAGTGAAACGGCAGGTGGTCAGCCCCAGCATTTT.